Below, 27 T cell receptor beta chains from the same sample are listed, as sequenced in a study of spatial heterogeneity in lung cancer. The time point here: sample taken at primary tumor resection. Broader study findings: Tumor mutation counts were tracked by expanded intratumoral alpha and beta TCR counts.

Antigen specificity for these receptors is unknown. TCRdb reanalysed the 5' RACE reads using MiXCR and keeps one entry per CDR3 protein. The sample records roughly 18,000 distinct CDR3 sequences, roughly 5.7% being singletons. Source: lung tumor tissue, taken at surgery. These TCRs come from a female donor with early-stage non-small cell lung cancer.

Ten or more counts support this clonotype. The chain joins TRBV5-1 to TRBJ2-2; a possible D gene is TRBD1 (6 bases). CDR1 SGHRS and CDR2 YFSETQ come from the germline V gene. V was trimmed by 2 bases and J by 1 base, leaving 12 bases between them. This CDR3 region has 16 residues. The CDR3 DNA is TGCGCCAGCAGCTTCCAGCGGACAGTGAACACCGGGGAGCTGTTTTTT. Translated: CASSFQRTVNTGELFF. Variable domain in full (rest from reference TRBV5-1 and TRBJ2-2): KAGVTQTPRYLIKTRGQQVTLSCSPISGHRSVSWYQQTPGQGLQFLFEYFSETQRNKGNFPGRFSGRQFSNSRSEMNVSTLELGDSALYLCASSFQRTVNTGELFFGEGSRLTVL.

This clonotype came up many times. The V call is TRBV20-1, the J call TRBJ2-3; perhaps TRBD1 as D (5 bases). There are 15 residues in the CDR3. Trimming cost V 1 base and J 0 bases, with 11 bases left between them. Per germline, CDR1 DFQATT and CDR2 SNEGSKA (reference sequence). As DNA, the CDR3 is TGCAGTGCTAGAGCCCCCGCAGGGAGCACAGATACGCAGTATTTT. Translated, it gives CSARAPAGSTDTQYF.

This clonotype was recorded many times. The V and J genes are TRBV2 and TRBJ1-2; no reliable D call. This CDR3 region has 12 residues. Trimming took off 5 bases at V and 4 bases at J, with 8 bases between the two ends. Germline CDR1 reads SNHLY; CDR2 reads FYNNEI. The CDR3 sequence is CASSSQSYGYTF. CDR3 nucleotides: TGTGCCAGCAGTTCCCAGTCCTATGGCTACACCTTC.

The sample holds a few counts of this clonotype. The J gene is TRBJ2-7, the V gene TRBV10-3; tentatively, D is TRBD1 or TRBD2 (5 bases each). The CDR3 consists of 14 residues. Trimming removed 0 bases at V and 6 bases at J, with 12 bases between. The V gene's germline CDR1 is ENHRY and CDR2 SYGVKD. Here the CDR3 reads CAISESRPGSEQYF. CDR3 nucleotide sequence: TGTGCCATCAGTGAGTCGAGGCCAGGGAGCGAGCAGTACTTC.

This clonotype showed up many times. The chain is built from TRBV2 and TRBJ2-7, with D uncertain. Germline assignment: CDR1 SNHLY and CDR2 FYNNEI. The CDR3 contains 12 residues. V was clipped by 8 bases and J by 2 bases, with 10 bases between them. The CDR3 loop is CASGWQAYEQYF. The CDR3 DNA reads TGTGCCAGCGGCTGGCAGGCCTACGAGCAGTACTTC.

This clonotype was recorded at least ten times. The genes are TRBV27 and TRBJ2-1, with unresolved D. The ends were cut back, 6 bases at V and 0 bases at J, with 21 bases in the middle. This CDR3 is built from 18 residues. CDR1 is MNHEY and CDR2 is SMNVEV in the germline V gene (reference sequence). This CDR3 reads CASRRSPSVPNSYNEQFF. The DNA for the CDR3 is TGTGCCAGCAGACGAAGCCCGTCAGTCCCCAACTCCTACAATGAGCAGTTCTTC.

This clonotype occurred many times. This chain links TRBV14 with TRBJ2-5; D is unresolved. V lost 2 bases, J lost 2 bases, and 0 bases lay in between. The germline V gene has CDR1 SGHDN and CDR2 FVKESK. The length of the CDR3 is 11 residues. The CDR3 here is CASSQQETQYF. CDR3 DNA sequence: TGTGCCAGCAGCCAACAAGAGACCCAGTACTTC.

The table lists this clonotype with many counts. The V and J genes are TRBV18 and TRBJ1-1; D is undetermined. Germline V CDR1 and CDR2: KGHSH, LQKENI. V lost 6 bases and J lost 1, with 12 bases in between. The CDR3 has 14 residues. CDR3 sequence reads: CASSFENTNTEAFF. The CDR3 nucleotides are TGTGCCAGCTCCTTCGAAAACACGAACACTGAAGCTTTCTTT.

This clonotype has at least ten counts. The rearrangement uses TRBV2 and TRBJ2-1, with D tentatively TRBD1 (7 bases). CDR1 SNHLY and CDR2 FYNNEI come from the germline V gene. Trimming shortened V by 4 bases and J by 4 bases, and 11 bases separated the two germline ends. This CDR3 comprises 14 residues. Here the CDR3 DNA reads TGTGCCAGCAGTGGACAGGGACTTTACAATGAGCAGTTCTTC. Translating gives CASSGQGLYNEQFF.

As to this clonotype: At one end, the junction sequence differs from germline, possibly due to a read error. The V and J genes are TRBV3-1 and TRBJ1-2; 9 bases are a match to TRBD1. This CDR3 spans 15 amino acids. The germline V gene encodes CDR1 LGHDT and CDR2 YNNKEL (reference sequence). The CDR3 here is CASSHHRGRIYGHTF. The CDR3 DNA reads TGTGCCAGCAGCCATCACAGGGGGCGAATCTATGGCCACACCTTC.

This clonotype has at least ten counts. V is TRBV10-2 and J is TRBJ1-2; the D is unclear. The CDR3 sequence is 13 residues long. Trimming cost V 2 bases and J 4 bases, with 8 bases left between them. From germline, CDR1 is WSHSY and CDR2 SAAADI. The CDR3 nucleotides read TGCGCCAGCAGTGAGCGGAATTTCTATGGCTACACCTTC. It specifies CASSERNFYGYTF.

This clonotype showed up many times. The chain is built from TRBV9 and TRBJ2-5, with 9 bases matching TRBD1. This CDR3 is 13 amino acids long. The germline V gene encodes CDR1 SGDLS and CDR2 YYNGEE. V lost 3 bases and J lost 4; bases outside the gene matches: 1. The CDR3 DNA reads TGTGCCAGCAGCGCGGGACAGGGAGAGACCCAGTACTTC. Translating it yields CASSAGQGETQYF.

In this sample, this clonotype turned up many times. The chain links TRBV9 to TRBJ2-5, with D possibly matching TRBD2 (5 bases). This CDR3 has 13 amino acids. V lost 0 bases and J 5 bases, leaving 8 bases between the germline ends. CDR1 SGDLS and CDR2 YYNGEE come from the germline V gene. The CDR3 DNA follows: TGTGCCAGCAGCGTAGCATCTAGCGAGACCCAGTACTTC. It specifies CASSVASSETQYF.

This clonotype was detected ten times or more. The CDR3 region has the DNA TGTGCCAGCATCCCAGGGGGAGGGGGCACAGATACGCAGTATTTT. Encoded protein: CASIPGGGGTDTQYF. The chain recombines TRBV6-6 with TRBJ2-3; TRBD1 or TRBD2 may be the D gene (7 bases each). V was clipped by 7 bases and J by 1 base, with 15 bases between them. The CDR3 length is 15 residues. Germline V gene data show CDR1 as MNHNY and CDR2 as SVGAGI (reference sequence).

Only a few counts were recorded for this clonotype. This chain connects TRBV20-1 to TRBJ2-3; unclear D gene. Trimming took off 0 bases at V and 0 bases at J, with 13 bases between the two ends. Germline V lookup: CDR1 DFQATT, CDR2 SNEGSKA (reference sequence). CDR3 size: 16 residues. The CDR3 DNA reads TGCAGTGCTAGAGATCGTAGACGCCTGAGCACAGATACGCAGTATTTT. Protein: CSARDRRRLSTDTQYF.

Many counts were recorded for this clonotype. The chain has TRBV7-3 and TRBJ1-2, with D perhaps TRBD1 (6 bases). CDR3 length: 13 residues. V was clipped by 3 bases and J by 8 bases, with 13 bases between them. CDR1 is SGHTA and CDR2 is FQGTGA in the germline V gene. CDR3 nucleotide sequence: TGTGCCAGCAGCTTCTCAGGGGAATACGGCTACACCTTC. Translating it yields CASSFSGEYGYTF.

This clonotype was counted many times. The chain couples TRBV20-1 to TRBJ2-1; D is ambiguous. Trimming cost V 3 bases and J 8 bases, with 8 bases left between them. Germline assignment: CDR1 DFQATT and CDR2 SNEGSKA (reference sequence). The length of the CDR3 is 11 residues. This CDR3 reads CSARGLDEQFF. The DNA for the CDR3 is TGCAGTGCTAGGGGGTTGGATGAGCAGTTCTTC.

This clonotype is labeled medium-sized. V usage is TRBV28 and J usage is TRBJ2-3; TRBD1 aligns across 10 bases. The CDR3 extends over 14 amino acids. The germline V gene has CDR1 MDHEN and CDR2 SYDVKM. V shed 4 bases and J 5 bases; nucleotides not matched to a gene: 3. Here the CDR3 DNA reads TGTGCCAGCAGTTCCGGGACAGGGGTAGATACGCAGTATTTT. Amino acid sequence: CASSSGTGVDTQYF.

Many counts were recorded for this clonotype. The chain has TRBV6-6 and TRBJ1-6; 10 nucleotides agree with TRBD1. The CDR3 totals 15 residues. With V trimmed by 6 bases and J by 10 bases, 9 bases remained unmatched. Germline CDR1 is MNHNY and CDR2 is SVGAGI (reference sequence). The CDR3 protein is CASSLTGQGVSPLHF. DNA of the CDR3: TGTGCCAGCAGCCTAACCGGACAGGGGGTGTCACCCCTCCACTTT.

This clonotype was counted ten times or more. The chain combines TRBV4-2 with TRBJ2-2; TRBD2 is a possible D gene (6 bases). Germline CDR1 is LGHNA and CDR2 is YNFKEQ. CDR3 size: 18 residues. With 0 bases removed from V and 3 bases from J, the gap between germline ends came to 17 bases. CDR3 sequence: CASSQEGVSREDTGELFF. For the CDR3, the DNA is TGTGCCAGCAGCCAAGAGGGGGTAAGCAGGGAGGACACCGGGGAGCTGTTTTTT.

This clonotype was seen more than once but under ten times. The chain links TRBV5-1 to TRBJ2-7; 9 bases align to TRBD1. The germline V gene has CDR1 SGHRS and CDR2 YFSETQ. There are 15 residues in the CDR3. After removal of 6 bases from V and 6 bases from J, the junction contained 13 bases not matched to a gene. The CDR3 here is CASNSGTGIGSEQYF. In DNA form, the CDR3 reads TGCGCCAGCAATTCCGGGACAGGGATTGGAAGCGAGCAGTACTTC.

This clonotype appeared many times. The V gene is TRBV27, the J gene TRBJ2-1; D is possibly TRBD2 (6 bases). The CDR3 totals 17 residues. V was pared by 3 bases and J by 6 bases, with 21 bases between. Germline V gene lookup returns CDR1 MNHEY and CDR2 SMNVEV (reference sequence). The CDR3 region has the DNA TGTGCCAGCAGTTTGATATCTAGGGCAGGGAGGTTCAATGAGCAGTTCTTC. Translating gives CASSLISRAGRFNEQFF.

With regard to this clonotype: A much more abundant neighbour one base away suggests this may be a read error. CDR3 sequence: CASSLVGWIQYF. In DNA, the CDR3 is TGTGCCAGCAGCTTAGTTGGTTGGATCCAGTACTTC. The chain links TRBV7-9 to TRBJ2-5; D uncertain. The CDR3 runs 12 residues. Germline V gene sequence: CDR1 SEHNR, CDR2 FQNEAQ (reference sequence). V was clipped by 1 base and J by 10 bases, with 10 bases between them.

This clonotype has a count of ten or more. The genes are TRBV7-6 and TRBJ2-2, with 8 nucleotides matching TRBD1. Germline loops: CDR1 SGHVS, CDR2 FNYEAQ. The junction had 5 bases not matched to a gene; V was cut back by 2 bases and J by 3 bases. This CDR3 comprises 16 residues. The CDR3 sequence is CASSLMGQAYTGELFF. Written as DNA, the CDR3 is TGTGCCAGCAGCTTAATGGGACAGGCGTACACCGGGGAGCTGTTTTTT.

Comments on this clonotype: An end of the junction does not agree with germline; a read error may underlie this. The gene calls are TRBV7-9 and TRBJ2-3; 9 positions agree with TRBD2. Per germline, CDR1 SEHNR and CDR2 FQNEAQ (reference sequence). There are 15 residues in the CDR3. CDR3: CASRPGTSRADMQYF. In nucleotides, the CDR3 is TGTGCCAGCAGACCCGGGACTAGCAGAGCAGATATGCAGTATTTT.

This clonotype was recorded at least ten times. V usage is TRBV3-1 and J usage is TRBJ2-6; the D gene is possibly TRBD2 (6 bases). The germline CDR1 and CDR2 sequences are LGHDT and YNNKEL (reference sequence). Trimming pared 4 bases from V and 4 bases from J, leaving 20 bases between. The CDR3 is 18 amino acids. CDR3 DNA sequence: TGTGCCAGCAGCCCCCCTTGGGGGGTCGCCTCCGGGGCCAACGTCCTGACTTTC. Encoded protein: CASSPPWGVASGANVLTF.

This clonotype appeared many times. The chain uses TRBV2 and TRBJ2-1; possibly TRBD1 or TRBD2 for D (5 bases each). Germline assignment: CDR1 SNHLY and CDR2 FYNNEI. This CDR3 is 15 amino acids long. V lost 7 bases, J lost 0 bases, and 13 bases lay in between. The CDR3 loop reads CASTSGTHSYNEQFF. The CDR3 nucleotides are TGTGCCAGCACGTCGGGGACCCACTCCTACAATGAGCAGTTCTTC.